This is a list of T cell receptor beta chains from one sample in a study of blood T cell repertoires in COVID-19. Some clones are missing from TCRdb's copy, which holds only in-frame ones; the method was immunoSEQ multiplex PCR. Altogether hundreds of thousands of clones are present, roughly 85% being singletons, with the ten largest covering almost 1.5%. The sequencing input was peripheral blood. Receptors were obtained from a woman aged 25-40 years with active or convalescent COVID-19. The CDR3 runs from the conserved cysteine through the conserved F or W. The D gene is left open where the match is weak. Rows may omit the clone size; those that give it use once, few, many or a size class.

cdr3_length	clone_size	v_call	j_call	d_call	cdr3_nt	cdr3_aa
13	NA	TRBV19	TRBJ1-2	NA	TGTGCCAGTAGTATCCTCCTAGAGGAAGGCTACACCTTC	CASSILLEEGYTF
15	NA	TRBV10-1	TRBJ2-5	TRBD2	TGCGCCAGCAGTCGGACTAGCGGAGGGGGGGAGACCCAGTACTTC	CASSRTSGGGETQYF
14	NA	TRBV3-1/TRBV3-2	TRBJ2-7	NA	TGTGCCAGCAGCCATCCCGGGAGATACTACGAGCAGTACTTC	CASSHPGRYYEQYF
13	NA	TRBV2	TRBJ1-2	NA	TGTGCCAGCAGTGAAGGGGGGCGGGATGGCTACACCTTC	CASSEGGRDGYTF
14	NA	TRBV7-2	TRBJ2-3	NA	TGTGCCAGCAGCTTAGATAGGGGAACAGATACGCAGTATTTT	CASSLDRGTDTQYF
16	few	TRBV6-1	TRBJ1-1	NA	TGTGCCAGCAGTGAAGGCATGGGAGGAGGCGGTACTGAAGCTTTCTTT	CASSEGMGGGGTEAFF
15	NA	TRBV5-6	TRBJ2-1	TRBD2	TGTGCCAGCAGCCCTCTAGCCGGAGCGGGGAATGAGCAGTTCTTC	CASSPLAGAGNEQFF
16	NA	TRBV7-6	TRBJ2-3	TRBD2	TGTGCCAGCACACAACTAGCGGGGACGGCAGTCAATACGCAGTATTTT	CASTQLAGTAVNTQYF
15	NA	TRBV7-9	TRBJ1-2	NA	TGTGCCAGCAGCTTAGTGGCAGGGTTTAACTATGGCTACACCTTC	CASSLVAGFNYGYTF
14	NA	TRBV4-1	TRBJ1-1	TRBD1	TGCGCCAGCAGCACCCCAGGGGGGAACACTGAAGCTTTCTTT	CASSTPGGNTEAFF
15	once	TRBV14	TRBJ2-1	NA	TGTGCCAGCAGCGGTCTAAAACAGAAAGACAATGAGCAGTTCTTC	CASSGLKQKDNEQFF
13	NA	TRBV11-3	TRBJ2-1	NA	TGTGCCAGCAGCTTAGTGTATGCAGGTGAGCAGTTCTTC	CASSLVYAGEQFF
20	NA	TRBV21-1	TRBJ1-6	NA	TGTGCCAGCAGCAAAGGGTCGGGGACAGGGGGTAGCTCCTATAATTCACCCCTCCACTTT	CASSKGSGTGGSSYNSPLHF
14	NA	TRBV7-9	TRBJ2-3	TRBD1	TGTGCCAGCAGCATCGACAGGGAGACAGATACGCAGTATTTT	CASSIDRETDTQYF
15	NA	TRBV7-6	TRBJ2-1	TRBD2	TGTGCCAGCAGGGGAGGGGCGGGCTTCTACAATGAGCAGTTCTTC	CASRGGAGFYNEQFF
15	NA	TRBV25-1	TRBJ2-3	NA	TGTGCCAGCAGTGACGGCTCAGGAAAGACAGATACGCAGTATTTT	CASSDGSGKTDTQYF
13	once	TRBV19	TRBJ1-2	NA	TGTGCCAGTAGTACGACCGGGAGTGATGGCTACACCTTC	CASSTTGSDGYTF
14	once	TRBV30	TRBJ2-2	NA	TGTGCCTGGAGTGTAGAGGTCAACACCGGGGAGCTGTTTTTT	CAWSVEVNTGELFF
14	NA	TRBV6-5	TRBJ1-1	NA	TGTGCCAGCAGTTACTTACAGGGAAACACTGAAGCTTTCTTT	CASSYLQGNTEAFF
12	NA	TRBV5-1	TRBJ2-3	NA	TGCGCCAGCGGAGGGGGCACAGATACGCAGTATTTT	CASGGGTDTQYF
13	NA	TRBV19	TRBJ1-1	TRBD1	TGTGCCAGTAGCGAGGGGGCGCGAACTGAAGCTTTCTTT	CASSEGARTEAFF
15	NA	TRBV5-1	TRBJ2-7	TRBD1	TGCGCCAGCAGCTTGTCACAGGGGGTTATCTACGAGCAGTACTTC	CASSLSQGVIYEQYF
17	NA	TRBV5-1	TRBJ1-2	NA	TGCGCCAGCAGCAGGAGCCAACAGGGTTATGGTAGCTATGGCTACACCTTC	CASSRSQQGYGSYGYTF
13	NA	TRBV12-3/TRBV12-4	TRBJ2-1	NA	TGTGCCAGCAGGAACCAGAAATACAATGAGCAGTTCTTC	CASRNQKYNEQFF
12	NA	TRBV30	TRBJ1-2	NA	TGTGCCTGGAGTGTCTCCAGCTATGGCTACACCTTC	CAWSVSSYGYTF
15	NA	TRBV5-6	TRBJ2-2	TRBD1	TGTGCCAGCAGCCATCCCACAGGGGGCCACGGGGAGCTGTTTTTT	CASSHPTGGHGELFF
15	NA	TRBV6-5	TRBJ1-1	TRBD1	TGTGCCAGCAGTTTGGGACAGCCAAGAAACACTGAAGCTTTCTTT	CASSLGQPRNTEAFF
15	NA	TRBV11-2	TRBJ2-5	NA	TGTGCCAGCAGCTTTTCGTCAGGCGGAGGGGAGACCCAGTACTTC	CASSFSSGGGETQYF
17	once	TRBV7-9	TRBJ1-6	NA	TGTGCCAGCAGCTTAGGCCCCCCGAGCTCCTATAATTCACCCCTCCACTTT	CASSLGPPSSYNSPLHF
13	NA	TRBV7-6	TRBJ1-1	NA	TGTGCCAGCAGCCCCGCCGGGAACACTGAAGCTTTCTTT	CASSPAGNTEAFF
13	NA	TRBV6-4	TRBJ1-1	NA	TGTGCCAGCAGTGTCCGTCTGAACACTGAAGCTTTCTTT	CASSVRLNTEAFF
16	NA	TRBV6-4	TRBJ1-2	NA	TGTGCCAGCAGTGAGGGGTCAGGGCGGCGTAGGGATGGCTACACCTTC	CASSEGSGRRRDGYTF
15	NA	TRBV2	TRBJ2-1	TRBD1	TGTGCCAGCAGCGACCGGGACAGGCGATTCGGGGAGCAGTTCTTC	CASSDRDRRFGEQFF
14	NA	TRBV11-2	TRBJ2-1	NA	TGTGCCAGCAAGGGGGCGGGGAACTACAATGAGCAGTTCTTC	CASKGAGNYNEQFF
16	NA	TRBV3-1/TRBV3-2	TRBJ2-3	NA	TGTGCCAGCAGCCAAACGGAGGGGGGGCCGTCAGATACGCAGTATTTT	CASSQTEGGPSDTQYF
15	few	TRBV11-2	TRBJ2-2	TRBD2	TGTGCCAGCAGCTCCGCTGGACTAGTTTCCGGGGAGCTGTTTTTT	CASSSAGLVSGELFF
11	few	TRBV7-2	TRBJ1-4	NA	TGTGCCAGCAGCTCACTTGAAAAACTGTTTTTT	CASSSLEKLFF
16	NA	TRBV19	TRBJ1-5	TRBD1	TGTGCCAGTCCGTCCCGGGACAGGGGTAACAATCAGCCCCAGCATTTT	CASPSRDRGNNQPQHF
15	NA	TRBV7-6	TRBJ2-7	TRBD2	TGTGCCAGCAGCCCTCAGGCAGCGGGAGGCTACGAGCAGTACTTC	CASSPQAAGGYEQYF
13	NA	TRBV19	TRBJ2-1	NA	TGTGCCAGTAGTCCACAGGTCTACAATGAGCAGTTCTTC	CASSPQVYNEQFF
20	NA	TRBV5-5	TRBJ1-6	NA	TGTGCCAGCAGCTTGGTCCCGGTGGACAGAGATCTGTTCTATAATTCACCCCTCCACTTT	CASSLVPVDRDLFYNSPLHF
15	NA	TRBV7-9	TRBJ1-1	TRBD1	TGTGCCAGCAGCGCAGCCGGGACAGAGAACACTGAAGCTTTCTTT	CASSAAGTENTEAFF
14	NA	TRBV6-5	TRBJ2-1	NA	TGTGCCAGCAGGCGGGATCAGACATACAATGAGCAGTTCTTC	CASRRDQTYNEQFF
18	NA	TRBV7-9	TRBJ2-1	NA	TGTGCCAGCAGCCCGCCGATAGGAACAGATAGCTCCTACAATGAGCAGTTCTTC	CASSPPIGTDSSYNEQFF
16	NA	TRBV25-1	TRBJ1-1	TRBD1	TGTGCCAGCAGCCCTGTAGGGGGCGGGTCGGGCACTGAAGCTTTCTTT	CASSPVGGGSGTEAFF
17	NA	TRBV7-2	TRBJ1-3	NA	TGTGCCAGCAGCTTAGTGGTCACACCCATCTCTGGAAACACCATATATTTT	CASSLVVTPISGNTIYF
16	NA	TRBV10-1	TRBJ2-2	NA	TGCGCCAGCAGTGAGCCTGGGCGAATGAACACCGGGGAGCTGTTTTTT	CASSEPGRMNTGELFF
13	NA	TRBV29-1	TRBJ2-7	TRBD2	TGCAGCGTCGGGACTAGCGGGTACTACGAGCAGTACTTC	CSVGTSGYYEQYF
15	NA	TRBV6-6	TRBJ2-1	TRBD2	TGTGCCAGCAGTTACGTGACTAGCGGGAGTAATGAGCAGTTCTTC	CASSYVTSGSNEQFF
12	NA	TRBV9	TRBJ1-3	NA	TGTGCCAGCAGCGGTTTAGTGTCAAGCATATATTTT	CASSGLVSSIYF
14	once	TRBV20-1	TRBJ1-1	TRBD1	TGCAGTGCTAGTGAGGACAGGTTGAACACTGAAGCTTTCTTT	CSASEDRLNTEAFF
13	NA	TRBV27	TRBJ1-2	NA	TGTGCCAGCAGTTATGGTCCTAGCTATGGCTACACCTTC	CASSYGPSYGYTF
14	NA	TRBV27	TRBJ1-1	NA	TGTGCCAGCAGCATAAAGGGGATGAACACTGAAGCTTTCTTT	CASSIKGMNTEAFF
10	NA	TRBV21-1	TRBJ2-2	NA	TGTGCCATCCATACCGGGGAGCTGTTTTTT	CAIHTGELFF
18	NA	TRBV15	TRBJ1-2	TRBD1	TGTGCCACCAGCAGAGCCGGCCTCGACAGGGATGGCGGCTATGGCTACACCTTC	CATSRAGLDRDGGYGYTF